The 8 T cell receptor beta chains below were found in one sample sequenced in a study of blood T cell repertoires in COVID-19. This table comes from immunoSEQ multiplex PCR, and its TCRdb copy is limited to in-frame clones, with some not included. In the table there are some 150,000 clones, 89% of which are singletons. The source material was peripheral blood. The receptors stem from a human donor in a cohort sampled during active COVID-19.

The chain recombines TRBV7-2 with TRBJ2-5, with D possibly matching TRBD1 (5 bases). Between the trimmed V and J ends, which lost 1 base and 2 bases, there was a span of 8 bases. Germline-derived CDR1 and CDR2 are SGHTA and FQGNSA. This CDR3 has 14 residues. The CDR3, as DNA: TGTGCCAGCAGCTTAGTCGACAGTCAAGAGACCCAGTACTTC. Protein product: CASSLVDSQETQYF.

This chain links TRBV5-1 with TRBJ2-6, with D possibly being TRBD1 (5 bases). There are 17 residues in the CDR3. Germline assignment: CDR1 SGHRS and CDR2 YFSETQ. Trimming pared 4 bases from V and 1 base from J, leaving 15 bases between. In DNA form, the CDR3 reads TGCGCCAGCAGCCCACAACCCACAGGATCTGGGGCCAACGTCCTGACTTTC. As protein: CASSPQPTGSGANVLTF.

J is TRBJ1-1 and V is TRBV7-6; D gene unclear. From germline, CDR1 is SGHVS and CDR2 FNYEAQ. Between the trimmed V and J ends, which lost 5 bases and 0 bases, there was a span of 10 bases. The length of the CDR3 is 14 residues. DNA of the CDR3: TGTGCCAGCAGCCCCTTCACTGTGAACACTGAAGCTTTCTTT. Its protein product is CASSPFTVNTEAFF.

The chain recombines TRBV9 with TRBJ1-2, with D perhaps matching TRBD1 (5 bases). V lost 3 bases and J lost 5, with 14 bases in between. The CDR3 is 14 residues long. Germline V lookup: CDR1 SGDLS, CDR2 YYNGEE. The CDR3 here is CASSDPWGGYGYTF. The DNA for the CDR3 is TGTGCCAGCAGCGACCCGTGGGGGGGTTATGGCTACACCTTC. Looking up the rest from reference TRBV9 and TRBJ1-2 gives the full variable domain: DSGVTQTPKHLITATGQRVTLRCSPRSGDLSVYWYQQSLDQGLQFLIQYYNGEERAKGNILERFSAQQFPDLHSELNLSSLELGDSALYFCASSDPWGGYGYTFGSGTRLTVV.

The chain is built from TRBV4-1 and TRBJ1-2, with unresolved D. The CDR3 spans 15 residues. Germline CDR1 MGHRA, CDR2 YSYEKL. The germline V and J ends were trimmed by 5 bases and 3 bases, with 16 bases remaining between them. The CDR3 sequence is CASSETFLGDYGYTF. For the CDR3, the DNA is TGCGCCAGCAGCGAAACCTTCCTTGGAGACTATGGCTACACCTTC.

The V gene is TRBV5-6, the J gene TRBJ1-1; 7 bases match TRBD1. This CDR3 comprises 14 residues. The V gene's germline CDR1 is SGHDT and CDR2 YYEEEE. V gave up 2 bases and J gave up 4 bases; unmatched junction bases: 5. The CDR3 sequence is CASSFQTGPTEAFF. CDR3 nucleotides: TGTGCCAGCAGCTTTCAGACAGGGCCCACTGAAGCTTTCTTT.

A remark on this clone: The same CDR3 is also encoded by other DNA sequences in this sample. The chain joins TRBV9 to TRBJ2-5; a weak D match, TRBD2 (7 bases). The CDR3 is 14 residues long. V lost 3 bases and J 2 bases, leaving 11 bases between the germline ends. CDR1 and CDR2 (germline): SGDLS, YYNGEE. The CDR3 nucleotides are TGTGCCAGCAGCGCGGGGGGCGGGCAAGAGACCCAGTACTTC. This encodes CASSAGGGQETQYF.

The V gene is TRBV7-9, the J gene TRBJ1-4; a weak D match, TRBD1 (5 bases). Germline CDR1 reads SEHNR; CDR2 reads FQNEAQ (reference sequence). Trimming took off 5 bases at V and 6 bases at J, with 16 bases between the two ends. The CDR3 totals 15 residues. The CDR3 protein is CASSPPGGVDEKLFF. CDR3 DNA sequence: TGTGCCAGCAGCCCACCGGGAGGGGTAGATGAAAAACTGTTTTTT.